The entry below describes one T cell receptor beta chain. The data were taken from a study of blood T cell repertoires in COVID-19. About the study: Whether acute or convalescent, the COVID-19 samples came from the United States, Italy and Spain. T cells, B-cell-depleted T cells, or PBMCs supplied cDNA or gDNA.

CDR1 SGHRS and CDR2 YFSETQ come from the germline V gene. The ends were cut back, 4 bases at V and 1 base at J, with 5 bases in the middle. This CDR3 is 12 amino acids long. In the original processing: Counts of nucleated cells, estimated from reference gene primer amplification, were obtained. Generated by immunoSEQ multiplex PCR, the TCRdb table keeps only in-frame clones and is missing some. The D gene and trimming were derived from the DNA, and the V and J assignments and clone size from that table. This table has a few hundred thousand clones, 80% to 90% appearing once. V usage is TRBV5-1 and J usage is TRBJ2-5, with unresolved D. Sequencing was done on a sample of peripheral blood. The clonotype originates from a woman in her seventies with acute or convalescent COVID-19. This CDR3 is CASSLSQETQYF. The CDR3 DNA reads as TGCGCCAGCAGCCTATCCCAAGAGACCCAGTACTTC.